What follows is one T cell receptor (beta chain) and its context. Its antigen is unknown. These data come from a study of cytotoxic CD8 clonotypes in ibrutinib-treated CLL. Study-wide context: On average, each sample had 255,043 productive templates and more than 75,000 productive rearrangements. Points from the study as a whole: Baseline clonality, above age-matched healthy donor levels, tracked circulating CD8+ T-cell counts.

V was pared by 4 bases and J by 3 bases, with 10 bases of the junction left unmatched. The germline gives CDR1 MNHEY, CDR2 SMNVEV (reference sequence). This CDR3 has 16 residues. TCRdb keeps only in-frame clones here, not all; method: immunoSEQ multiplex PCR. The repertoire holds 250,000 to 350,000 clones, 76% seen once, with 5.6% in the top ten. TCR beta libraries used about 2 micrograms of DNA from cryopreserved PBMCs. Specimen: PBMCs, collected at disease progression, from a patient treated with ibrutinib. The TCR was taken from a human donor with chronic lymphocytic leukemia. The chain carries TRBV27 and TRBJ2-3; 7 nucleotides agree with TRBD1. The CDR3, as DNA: TGTGCCAGCAGTTCCCGACAGGGTATTTATACAGATACGCAGTATTTT. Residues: CASSSRQGIYTDTQYF.